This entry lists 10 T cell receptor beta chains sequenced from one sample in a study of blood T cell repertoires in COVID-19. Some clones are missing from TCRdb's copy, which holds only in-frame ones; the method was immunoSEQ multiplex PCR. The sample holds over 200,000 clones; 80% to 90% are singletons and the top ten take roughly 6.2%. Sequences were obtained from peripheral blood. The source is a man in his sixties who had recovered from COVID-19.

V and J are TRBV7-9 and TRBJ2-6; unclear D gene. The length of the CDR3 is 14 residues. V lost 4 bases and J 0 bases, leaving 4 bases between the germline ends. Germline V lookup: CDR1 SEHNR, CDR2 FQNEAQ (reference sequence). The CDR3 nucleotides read TGTGCCAGCAGCTCTAACTCTGGGGCCAACGTCCTGACTTTC. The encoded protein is CASSSNSGANVLTF. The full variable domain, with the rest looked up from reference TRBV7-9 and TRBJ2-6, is DTGVSQNPRHKITKRGQNVTFRCDPISEHNRLYWYRQTLGQGPEFLTYFQNEAQLEKSRLLSDRFSAERPKGSFSTLEIQRTEQGDSAMYLCASSSNSGANVLTFGAGSRLTVL.

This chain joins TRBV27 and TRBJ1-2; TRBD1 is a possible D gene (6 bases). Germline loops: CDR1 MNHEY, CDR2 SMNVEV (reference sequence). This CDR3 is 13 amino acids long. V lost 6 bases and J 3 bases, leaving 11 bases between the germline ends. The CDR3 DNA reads TGTGCCAGCAGCCCAAACAGGGACTATGGCTACACCTTC. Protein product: CASSPNRDYGYTF.

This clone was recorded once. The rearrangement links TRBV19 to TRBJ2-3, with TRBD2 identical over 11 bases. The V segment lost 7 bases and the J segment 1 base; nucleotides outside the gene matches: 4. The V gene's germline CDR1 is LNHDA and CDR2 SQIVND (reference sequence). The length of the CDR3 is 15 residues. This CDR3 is CASTVAGGRTDTQYF. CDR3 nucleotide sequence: TGTGCCAGTACGGTAGCGGGGGGGCGCACAGATACGCAGTATTTT. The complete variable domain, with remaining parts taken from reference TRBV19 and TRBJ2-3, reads DGGITQSPKYLFRKEGQNVTLSCEQNLNHDAMYWYRQDPGQGLRLIYYSQIVNDFQKGDIAEGYSVSREKKESFPLTVTSAQKNPTAFYLCASTVAGGRTDTQYFGPGTRLTVL.

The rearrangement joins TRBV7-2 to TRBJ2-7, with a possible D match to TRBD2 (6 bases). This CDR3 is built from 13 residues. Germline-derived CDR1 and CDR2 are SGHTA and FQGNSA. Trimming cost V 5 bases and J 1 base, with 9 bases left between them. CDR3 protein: CASSPGTSYEQYF. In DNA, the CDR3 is TGTGCCAGCAGCCCCGGGACTTCCTACGAGCAGTACTTC.

DNA for the CDR3: TGTGCCAGCAGAGAGGGCCCTGCGGGGACCCAGTACTTC. Translated, it gives CASREGPAGTQYF. The J gene is TRBJ2-5, the V gene TRBV7-9, with a possible D match to TRBD2 (5 bases). The CDR3 contains 13 residues. Germline values: CDR1 SEHNR, CDR2 FQNEAQ (reference sequence). V was shortened by 6 bases and J by 7 bases, with 15 bases between the two germline ends.

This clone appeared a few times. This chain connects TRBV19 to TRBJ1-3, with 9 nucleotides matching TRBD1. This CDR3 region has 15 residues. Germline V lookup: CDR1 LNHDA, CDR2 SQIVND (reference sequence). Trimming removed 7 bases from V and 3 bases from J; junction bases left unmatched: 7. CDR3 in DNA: TGTGCCAGTACCCCGGGACAGGGACATGGAAACACCATATATTTT. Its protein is CASTPGQGHGNTIYF.

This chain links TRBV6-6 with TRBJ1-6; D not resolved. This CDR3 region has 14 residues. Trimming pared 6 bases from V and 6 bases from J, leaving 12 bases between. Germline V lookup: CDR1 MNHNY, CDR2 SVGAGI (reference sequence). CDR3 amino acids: CASRALGANSPLHF. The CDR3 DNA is TGTGCCAGCAGGGCCCTGGGAGCTAATTCACCCCTCCACTTT.

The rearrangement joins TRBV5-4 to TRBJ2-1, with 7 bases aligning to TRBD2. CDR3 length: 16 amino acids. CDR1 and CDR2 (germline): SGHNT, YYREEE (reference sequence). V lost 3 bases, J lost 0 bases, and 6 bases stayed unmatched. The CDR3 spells CASSSSGSGSYNEQFF. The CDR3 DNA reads TGTGCCAGCAGCTCTAGCGGTTCGGGCTCCTACAATGAGCAGTTCTTC.

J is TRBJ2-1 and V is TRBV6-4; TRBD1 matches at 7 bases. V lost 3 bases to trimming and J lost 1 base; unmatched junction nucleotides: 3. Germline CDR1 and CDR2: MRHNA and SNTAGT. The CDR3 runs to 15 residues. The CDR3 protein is CASSEGQASYNEQFF. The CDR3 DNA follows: TGTGCCAGCAGTGAAGGACAGGCGTCCTACAATGAGCAGTTCTTC.

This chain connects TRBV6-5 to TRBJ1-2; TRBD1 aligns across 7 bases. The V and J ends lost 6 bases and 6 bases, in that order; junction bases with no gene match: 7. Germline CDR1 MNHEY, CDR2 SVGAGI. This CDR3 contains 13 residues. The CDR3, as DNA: TGTGCCAGCAGGGTAGACAGGGCGCATGGCTACACCTTC. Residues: CASRVDRAHGYTF.